The present T cell receptor (beta chain) was sequenced within a study of T cells after yellow fever vaccination. Trimming took off 3 bases at V and 0 bases at J, with 6 bases between the two ends. The CDR3 spans 14 residues. Worth noting for this clonotype: This may come from a read error, since a much larger clone is one base off.

MiXCR, run by TCRdb on the 5' RACE reads, gives a single entry per CDR3 protein. This table has hundreds of thousands of distinct CDR3 sequences, roughly 12% appearing once. The gene calls are TRBV12-3 or TRBV12-4 and TRBJ1-5, with unresolved D. The sequence derives from a man aged 25 to 40 who received the YFV17D yellow fever vaccine. Sample: PBMCs, taken on the day of the yellow fever booster vaccination. Here the CDR3 reads CASSFRYSNQPQHF. As DNA, the CDR3 is TGTGCCAGCAGTTTCAGGTATAGCAATCAGCCCCAGCATTTT.